The following is a T cell receptor (beta chain) sequence with its context. Noted time point: time of PML onset. After about 16 to 60 months on natalizumab, the natalizumab-treated patients developed PML. All patients had prior interferon beta, and all PML patients were female. These data originate in a study of multiple sclerosis patients with progressive multifocal leukoencephalopathy. Germline V gene lookup returns CDR1 SGHVS and CDR2 FQNEAQ. The CDR3 runs to 14 residues. Germline trimming cut 4 bases from V and 7 bases from J; bases unmatched to any gene: 7. TCRdb's table, derived via immunoSEQ multiplex PCR, lists solely in-frame clones and lacks some. The data hold about 30,000 clones, with roughly 84% observed a single time.

The chain is built from TRBV7-8 and TRBJ1-2; TRBD1 matches at 9 bases. The TCR originated in a human donor with progressive multifocal leukoencephalopathy. The material was PBMCs, obtained from a patient treated with natalizumab. CDR3 protein: CASSSSGTGSGYTF. The CDR3 bases are TGTGCCAGCAGCTCCTCCGGGACAGGGTCTGGCTACACCTTC.